This T cell receptor beta chain was retrieved from a study of T cell responses to AZD1222 COVID-19 vaccine. Germline V CDR1 and CDR2: SGHVS, FQNEAQ. Trimming took off 3 bases at V and 9 bases at J, with 22 bases between the two ends. The CDR3 spans 16 residues. This table comes from immunoSEQ multiplex PCR, and its TCRdb copy is limited to in-frame clones, with some not included. The sample has 130,000 to 150,000 clones, about 92% seen once; the top ten hold 1.5% to 2%. The chain has TRBV7-8 and TRBJ2-3; D may be TRBD2 (7 bases). The material was peripheral blood, obtained on day 0 of AZD1222 vaccination. The clonotype comes from an adult in good health. CDR3 coding DNA: TGTGCCAGCAGCTTGGCGGCGGGGGCCGCTGGAGGGACGCAGTATTTT. It is translated as CASSLAAGAAGGTQYF.